A selection of T cell receptor beta chains follows, all from one sample in a study of blood T cell repertoires in COVID-19. Clones were read by immunoSEQ multiplex PCR, and TCRdb kept only the in-frame ones, dropping some. The table shows hundreds of thousands of clones, with nearly 85% occurring only once. Source material: peripheral blood. All receptors come from a woman under 40 with COVID-19, enrolled during active disease. Each CDR3 is given with its conserved first and last residue. D genes are given only for firm matches. Where a row states a size, it is once, few, many or the class of an expanded clone; other rows omit it.

clone size	D gene	J gene	V gene	CDR3 protein	CDR3 DNA
.	.	TRBJ1-1	TRBV25-1	CASRYGMNTEAFF	TGTGCCAGCAGGTACGGGATGAACACTGAAGCTTTCTTT
.	TRBD1	TRBJ1-5	TRBV24-1	CATSRGQEANQPQHF	TGTGCCACCAGTAGAGGACAGGAGGCCAATCAGCCCCAGCATTTT
.	TRBD1	TRBJ1-2	TRBV5-1	CASSSGTGGRYGYTF	TGCGCCAGCAGCTCCGGGACAGGGGGCCGCTATGGCTACACCTTC
.	.	TRBJ2-1	TRBV18	CASSLGRGAANNEQFF	TGTGCCAGCTCACTAGGACGGGGGGCCGCGAACAATGAGCAGTTCTTC
.	TRBD1	TRBJ2-2	TRBV5-6	CASRPGGQTANTGELFF	TGTGCCAGCAGGCCAGGGGGCCAGACCGCGAACACCGGGGAGCTGTTTTTT
.	TRBD1	TRBJ2-2	TRBV6-4	CASGDRENTGELFF	TGTGCCAGCGGGGACAGGGAGAACACCGGGGAGCTGTTTTTT
.	TRBD1	TRBJ2-7	TRBV13	CASSPQTGFNEQYF	TGTGCCAGCAGCCCCCAGACAGGGTTTAACGAGCAGTACTTC
few	.	TRBJ1-5	TRBV7-2	CASSPGQFSNQPQHF	TGTGCCAGCAGCCCCGGACAGTTTAGCAATCAGCCCCAGCATTTT
.	.	TRBJ2-1	TRBV15	CATSRDRAGDEQFF	TGTGCCACCAGCAGGGACAGGGCGGGGGATGAGCAGTTCTTC
.	TRBD2	TRBJ2-3	TRBV15	CATSPGLAGSTDTQYF	TGTGCCACCAGCCCGGGACTAGCGGGTAGTACAGATACGCAGTATTTT
.	.	TRBJ2-5	TRBV5-4	CASSLGQSGPQETQYF	TGTGCCAGCAGCTTGGGCCAAAGCGGCCCCCAAGAGACCCAGTACTTC
.	.	TRBJ1-2	TRBV7-9	CASSFALEDGYTF	TGTGCCAGCAGCTTCGCGCTAGAGGATGGCTACACCTTC
.	.	TRBJ1-1	TRBV9	CASSVEGRAAFF	TGTGCCAGCAGCGTAGAGGGCAGGGCAGCTTTCTTT
.	TRBD2	TRBJ2-1	TRBV2	CASSEATSGLSYNEQFF	TGTGCCAGCAGTGAAGCGACTAGCGGACTCTCCTACAATGAGCAGTTCTTC
.	.	TRBJ1-4	TRBV5-6	CASSNSRRGSMKKLFF	TGTGCCAGCAGCAACTCCCGGCGCGGATCTATGAAAAAACTGTTTTTT
.	TRBD1	TRBJ2-3	TRBV6-2/TRBV6-3	CASSYRGQGTDTQYF	TGTGCCAGCAGTTACCGGGGACAGGGTACAGATACGCAGTATTTT
once	TRBD2	TRBJ2-5	TRBV6-1	CASSEASGRAYPAETQYF	TGTGCCAGCAGTGAAGCGAGCGGGAGGGCTTATCCGGCAGAGACCCAGTACTTC
once	TRBD1	TRBJ1-1	TRBV5-1	CASSLGQGATEAFF	TGCGCCAGCAGCTTGGGACAGGGGGCGACTGAAGCTTTCTTT
.	.	TRBJ2-5	TRBV10-3	CAISGPPTSWEVETQYF	TGTGCCATCAGTGGGCCCCCGACCTCTTGGGAGGTAGAGACCCAGTACTTC
.	TRBD1	TRBJ1-2	TRBV27	CATETGEGYTF	TGTGCCACTGAGACAGGGGAGGGCTACACCTTC
few	TRBD1	TRBJ1-5	TRBV6-6	CASRLDRVPQHF	TGTGCCAGCAGACTCGACAGGGTACCCCAGCATTTT
.	.	TRBJ2-2	TRBV6-5	CASGQPNTGELFF	TGTGCCAGCGGACAGCCTAACACCGGGGAGCTGTTTTTT
.	TRBD1	TRBJ2-3	TRBV6-2/TRBV6-3	CASSYHLGQGLTDTQYF	TGTGCCAGCAGTTACCACCTTGGACAGGGGTTAACAGATACGCAGTATTTT
few	.	TRBJ2-2	TRBV7-2	CASRKEGALNTGELFF	TGTGCCAGCAGAAAGGAAGGGGCGTTAAACACCGGGGAGCTGTTTTTT
few	TRBD1	TRBJ2-5	TRBV2	CASSGGRGLSGNQETQYF	TGTGCCAGCAGTGGAGGCAGGGGGCTGAGCGGTAACCAAGAGACCCAGTACTTC
.	TRBD2	TRBJ2-2	TRBV5-6	CASSLGTSGTGELFF	TGTGCCAGCAGCTTGGGGACTAGCGGGACCGGGGAGCTGTTTTTT
.	.	TRBJ1-2	TRBV29-1	CSVYQGPEYGYTF	TGCAGCGTGTATCAGGGGCCGGAATATGGCTACACCTTC
.	.	TRBJ2-3	TRBV5-1	CASSLGRGGNTDTQYF	TGCGCCAGCAGCTTGGGACGAGGGGGAAACACAGATACGCAGTATTTT
once	.	TRBJ2-3	TRBV3-1/TRBV3-2	CASVGTGSTDTQYF	TGTGCCAGCGTAGGGACTGGAAGCACAGATACGCAGTATTTT
once	TRBD1	TRBJ1-4	TRBV19	CASSTKGAANEKLFF	TGTGCCAGTAGTACCAAGGGGGCAGCTAATGAAAAACTGTTTTTT
.	TRBD1	TRBJ2-5	TRBV5-4	CASSLRQGAPETQYF	TGTGCCAGCAGCTTGCGGCAGGGGGCTCCGGAGACCCAGTACTTC
.	TRBD2	TRBJ2-7	TRBV28	CAYLAGGVQYF	TGTGCCTACCTAGCGGGAGGGGTGCAGTACTTC